The 10 T cell receptor beta chains given below trace back to one sample, sequenced in a study of cytomegalovirus exposure and HLA in healthy donors (dated 2017 in TCRdb). Library preparation employed the immunoSEQ multiplex PCR assay. For the multiplex PCR, a mixture combining 60 forward primers for TCR Vbeta segments and 13 reverse primers for TCR Jbeta segments was used. TCRdb provides this immuneACCESS table in a form limited to in-frame rearrangements. Some clones are lacking; in checked studies, under half of them reflect an unresolved V gene, and why the rest are absent is not known. This sample gives just over 200,000 clones in total; roughly 70% of them show up just once. The ten largest clones represent 2.6% of the sample. The specimen sequenced was PBMCs. Every receptor here comes from a middle-aged man in good health and CMV-seropositive.

The CDR3 DNA follows: TGTGCCAGCAGCTTAGGTATAGCTAGCTACGAGCAGTACTTC. It translates to CASSLGIASYEQYF. This chain joins TRBV7-2 and TRBJ2-7; D gene ambiguous. V was pared by 1 base and J by 3 bases, with 10 bases between. The CDR3 extends over 14 amino acids. Germline CDR1 SGHTA, CDR2 FQGNSA.

The V call is TRBV9, the J call TRBJ2-5; perhaps TRBD1 as D (5 bases). This CDR3 comprises 14 residues. Germline-derived CDR1 and CDR2 are SGDLS and YYNGEE. Trimming stripped 4 bases from V and 1 base from J, with 11 bases between. Here the CDR3 DNA reads TGTGCCAGCAGCTTCGGACATGGCCAAGAGACCCAGTACTTC. The encoded protein is CASSFGHGQETQYF.

The V gene is TRBV7-6, the J gene TRBJ1-3; D is perhaps TRBD1 (5 bases). CDR3 size: 17 residues. Trimming removed 6 bases from V and 0 bases from J, with 18 bases in between. CDR1 and CDR2 from the germline V gene are SGHVS and FNYEAQ. CDR3 coding DNA: TGTGCCAGCAGTTACCGTCGGGGGGGGTACTCTGGAAACACCATATATTTT. Its protein is CASSYRRGGYSGNTIYF.

This sequence joins TRBV2 and TRBJ2-3; 8 nucleotides line up with TRBD1. This CDR3 contains 16 residues. Per germline, CDR1 SNHLY and CDR2 FYNNEI. The V gene end was trimmed by 0 bases and the J gene end by 1 base; junction bases not matched to a gene: 3. The CDR3 reads CASSEANRGGTDTQYF. DNA for the CDR3: TGTGCCAGCAGTGAAGCTAACAGGGGGGGCACAGATACGCAGTATTTT.

The rearrangement joins TRBV4-1 to TRBJ2-7; TRBD1 agrees at 7 bases. Germline V CDR1 and CDR2: MGHRA, YSYEKL. This CDR3 spans 14 amino acids. V trimming: 3 bases; J trimming: 6 bases; junction bases outside the gene matches: 8. This CDR3 is CASSHTTGESEQYF. CDR3 nucleotide sequence: TGCGCCAGCAGCCATACAACAGGGGAGAGCGAGCAGTACTTC.

The rearrangement joins TRBV18 to TRBJ1-3, with TRBD1 as a possible D gene (5 bases). Germline V lookup: CDR1 KGHSH, CDR2 LQKENI. V lost 6 bases to trimming and J lost 0 bases, with 15 bases between them. The CDR3 spans 16 residues. As DNA, the CDR3 is TGTGCCAGCTCCCAGGGAGGAGCGAGCTCTGGAAACACCATATATTTT. Translated, it gives CASSQGGASSGNTIYF.

In this sample, this clone turned up a few times. The chain employs TRBV28 and TRBJ1-2; no reliable D call. Trimming removed 6 bases from V and 7 bases from J, with 15 bases in between. CDR1 and CDR2 from the germline V gene are MDHEN and SYDVKM. This CDR3 is 13 amino acids long. The chain's CDR3 is CASSPGYVGGYTF. CDR3 in DNA: TGTGCCAGCAGCCCCGGTTACGTCGGTGGCTACACCTTC.

This clone showed up just once. The CDR3 DNA sequence: TGTGCCAGCAGCCCGAGAAGGGGGACCGGGGAGCTGTTTTTT. Amino acids: CASSPRRGTGELFF. The chain uses TRBV11-3 and TRBJ2-2; perhaps TRBD1 as D (6 bases). CDR1 is SGHNT, CDR2 YENEEA, per germline. This CDR3 contains 14 residues. Trimming removed 5 bases at V and 5 bases at J, with 12 bases between. Full variable domain (missing parts from reference TRBV11-3 and TRBJ2-2): EAGVVQSPRYKIIEKKQPVAFWCNPISGHNTLYWYLQNLGQGPELLIRYENEEAVDDSQLPKDRFSAERLKGVDSTLKIQPAELGDSAVYLCASSPRRGTGELFFGEGSRLTVL.

In its sample, this clone was seen once. This sequence joins TRBV28 and TRBJ1-5; possibly TRBD1 for D (6 bases). The CDR3 has 12 residues. The V end lost 9 bases, the J end lost 5 bases, and 11 bases lay between the germline ends. The germline CDR1 and CDR2 sequences are MDHEN and SYDVKM. CDR3 region: CASDRRHQPQHF. For the CDR3, the DNA is TGTGCCAGTGACAGGCGCCATCAGCCCCAGCATTTT.

The chain couples TRBV28 to TRBJ1-4, with no clear D. The CDR3 has 14 residues. Germline values: CDR1 MDHEN, CDR2 SYDVKM. V was shortened by 6 bases and J by 0 bases, with 8 bases between the two germline ends. The CDR3 DNA is TGTGCCAGCAGGCTACTTGCAACTAATGAAAAACTGTTTTTT. Translation gives CASRLLATNEKLFF. Looking up the rest from reference TRBV28 and TRBJ1-4 gives the full variable domain: DVKVTQSSRYLVKRTGEKVFLECVQDMDHENMFWYRQDPGLGLRLIYFSYDVKMKEKGDIPEGYSVSREKKERFSLILESASTNQTSMYLCASRLLATNEKLFFGSGTQLSVL.